This T cell receptor (beta chain) was sequenced in a study of early T cells in non-severe SARS-CoV-2 infection. About the study: The sequenced material was bulk RNA from unsorted whole blood, and its chains were unpaired. Study-level results: Matching with VDJdb favored anti-spike CD8 responses (missing private and CD4 specificities).

Unique molecular identifier tags were affixed to discrete cDNA molecules. TCRdb reprocessed the 5' RACE reads via MiXCR and lists one record per CDR3 protein. Among tens of thousands of distinct CDR3 sequences, 9.9% were seen once, and the ten largest hold 10% to 15%. This clonotype was observed a handful of times. Antigen specificity is unknown. The CDR3 loop spans 14 amino acids. Germline V gene data show CDR1 as SGHDT and CDR2 as YYEEEE. With 0 bases removed from V and 4 bases from J, the gap between germline ends came to 10 bases. The rearrangement joins TRBV5-6 to TRBJ1-1; possibly TRBD1 for D (5 bases). This sequence originates from an adult who was a healthcare worker with PCR-confirmed SARS-CoV-2 infection or an uninfected control (not recorded which). Sequenced material: whole blood. The CDR3 loop is CASSLDQGGTEAFF. The CDR3 DNA reads as TGTGCCAGCAGCTTGGATCAGGGAGGCACTGAAGCTTTCTTT. Using reference TRBV5-6 and TRBJ1-1 for the parts outside the CDR3, the full variable domain is DAGVTQSPTHLIKTRGQQVTLRCSPKSGHDTVSWYQQALGQGPQFIFQYYEEEERQRGNFPDRFSGHQFPNYSSELNVNALLLGDSALYLCASSLDQGGTEAFFGQGTRLTVV.